A single sample is the source of the 5 T cell receptor beta chains below, sequenced in a study of blood T cells in healthy people across ages. Together with a sample-barcoded 5' primer, a J-beta primer mix was included in a second PCR lasting roughly 6 to 12 cycles. Via MiXCR, TCRdb re-called the 5' RACE reads, giving one row per CDR3 protein. The sample records approximately 1,700,000 distinct CDR3 sequences, 35% to 50% being singletons. The source material was blood. The source of these receptors is a human donor in good health.

The sample holds a few counts of this clonotype. This chain uses TRBV7-9 with TRBJ1-3; 9 bases fit TRBD1. The germline gives CDR1 SEHNR, CDR2 FQNEAQ (reference sequence). The CDR3 has 14 residues. Losses at the gene ends were 5 bases for V and 2 bases for J; bases not matched to a gene: 1. This CDR3 reads CASSRTGAGNTIYF. The DNA of the CDR3 is TGTGCCAGCAGCCGGACAGGGGCTGGAAACACCATATATTTT.

This clonotype has at least ten counts. The V gene is TRBV12-3 or TRBV12-4, the J gene TRBJ1-2; weak D call: TRBD1 (6 bases). V lost 5 bases and J 8 bases, leaving 9 bases between the germline ends. The CDR3 is 11 amino acids. CDR3 protein: CASSQGLGYTF. CDR3 nucleotide sequence: TGTGCCAGCAGTCAGGGGCTCGGCTACACCTTC.

The rearrangement links TRBV20-1 to TRBJ2-1, with D uncertain. CDR1 DFQATT and CDR2 SNEGSKA come from the germline V gene (reference sequence). V dropped 0 bases and J dropped 0 bases, with 9 bases sitting between them. The CDR3 runs 15 residues. The CDR3 nucleotides are TGCAGTGCTAGAGACTACAGAAGCTCCTACAATGAGCAGTTCTTC. It translates to CSARDYRSSYNEQFF.

The rearrangement uses TRBV7-2 and TRBJ1-5, with unresolved D. V was cut by 5 bases and J by 2 bases, with 16 bases left in between. This CDR3 has 16 residues. Looked up from germline, CDR1 is SGHTA and CDR2 is FQGNSA. CDR3 protein: CASSVNSGRGNQPQHF. The CDR3 bases are TGTGCCAGCAGCGTTAATTCGGGCAGAGGCAATCAGCCCCAGCATTTT.

There are a few counts of this clonotype. CDR3 coding DNA: TGCGCCAGCAGCTCACTAGCGGGGCTATCTAATGAGCAGTTCTTC. Its protein is CASSSLAGLSNEQFF. The chain combines TRBV5-1 with TRBJ2-1; 10 bases fit TRBD2. The V segment lost 3 bases and the J segment 7 bases; nucleotides outside the gene matches: 7. This CDR3 has 15 amino acids. CDR1 is SGHRS, CDR2 YFSETQ, per germline.